The 11 T cell receptor beta chains presented below share a single source sample, sequenced in a study of T cells in localized non-small cell lung cancer. Measured with immunoSEQ multiplex PCR; TCRdb has only the in-frame clones, and not every one. The sample has fewer than 100,000 clones; around 90% are singletons. Here the sequenced sample was peripheral blood, taken before any cancer treatment. The receptor set was obtained from a man between 40 and 70 years old with stage I squamous cell lung carcinoma.

The chain links TRBV19 to TRBJ1-2; 7 bases are shared with TRBD1. The CDR3 extends over 14 amino acids. Trimming cost V 0 bases and J 8 bases; bases outside gene matches: 6. Germline CDR1 LNHDA, CDR2 SQIVND (reference sequence). CDR3 in amino acids: CASSIENRGGGYTF. The CDR3 nucleotides read TGTGCCAGTAGTATAGAGAACAGGGGCGGCGGCTACACCTTC.

The chain joins TRBV5-4 to TRBJ2-7; 9 positions match TRBD1. Germline assignment: CDR1 SGHNT and CDR2 YYREEE (reference sequence). J gave up 3 bases and V 6 bases, and 13 bases lay outside the gene matches. The CDR3 covers 16 residues. CDR3 sequence: CASTRGTGQGLYEQYF. For the CDR3, the DNA is TGTGCCAGCACCCGGGGGACGGGACAGGGACTCTACGAGCAGTACTTC.

V gene TRBV15 combines with J gene TRBJ2-5; a possible D gene is TRBD2 (5 bases). CDR3 length equals 16 residues. Germline V lookup: CDR1 LNHNV, CDR2 YYDKDF (reference sequence). V was clipped by 0 bases and J by 1 base, with 12 bases between them. CDR3: CATSRDNRSGQETQYF. As DNA, the CDR3 is TGTGCCACCAGCAGAGATAACAGAAGCGGCCAAGAGACCCAGTACTTC.

The V call is TRBV5-6, the J call TRBJ2-1; TRBD2 aligns across 7 bases. The CDR3 runs 15 residues. CDR1 is SGHDT and CDR2 is YYEEEE in the germline V gene. J gave up 4 bases and V 5 bases, and 9 bases lay outside the gene matches. CDR3 sequence reads: CASSGGAGSYNEQFF. CDR3 bases: TGTGCCAGCAGTGGGGGAGCGGGGTCTTACAATGAGCAGTTCTTC.

V gene TRBV4-2 combines with J gene TRBJ2-2; D ambiguous. Between the trimmed V and J ends, which lost 8 bases and 0 bases, there was a span of 4 bases. The CDR3 runs to 12 residues. The germline CDR1 and CDR2 sequences are LGHNA and YNFKEQ. The CDR3 protein is CASRSNTGELFF. The CDR3 bases are TGTGCCAGCCGGTCGAACACCGGGGAGCTGTTTTTT.

The rearrangement uses TRBV10-3 and TRBJ1-6; 11 bases map to TRBD1. Germline V gene sequence: CDR1 ENHRY, CDR2 SYGVKD. The CDR3 loop spans 15 amino acids. Trimming cost V 6 bases and J 7 bases; bases outside gene matches: 5. CDR3 coding DNA: TGTGCCATCAGCTCTGGGACAGGGGGAAATTCACCCCTCCACTTT. This sequence encodes CAISSGTGGNSPLHF.

The CDR3 nucleotides read TGTGCCAGCAGCCTTACAGGGGGCTCACCCCTCCACTTT. This codes for CASSLTGGSPLHF. This chain joins TRBV27 and TRBJ1-6; 9 nucleotides line up with TRBD1. The CDR3 covers 13 residues. Germline V CDR1 and CDR2: MNHEY, SMNVEV (reference sequence). V shed 6 bases, J shed 10 bases, and the junction held 4 bases outside the gene matches.

The V gene is TRBV10-2, the J gene TRBJ2-3, with a weak D call TRBD2 (6 bases). Germline CDR1 reads WSHSY; CDR2 reads SAAADI. The CDR3 is 13 residues long. V lost 4 bases, J lost 10 bases, and 15 bases lay in between. CDR3 DNA sequence: TGCGCCAGCAGTGTTAGCGGTAAACCATCGCAGTATTTT. It encodes CASSVSGKPSQYF.

This chain uses TRBV10-1 with TRBJ2-3; D may be TRBD1 (6 bases). Germline assignment: CDR1 WNHNN and CDR2 SYGVQD (reference sequence). V gave up 6 bases and J gave up 5 bases, with 21 bases separating them. CDR3 length: 16 amino acids. The DNA for the CDR3 is TGCGCCAGCAGGCCTCAGGGGTACGGTCGACAAGATACGCAGTATTTT. Translating it yields CASRPQGYGRQDTQYF.

The genes are TRBV6-6 and TRBJ1-2, with a possible D match to TRBD1 (5 bases). This CDR3 region has 15 residues. Germline V gene sequence: CDR1 MNHNY, CDR2 SVGAGI (reference sequence). Between the trimmed V and J ends, which lost 6 bases and 0 bases, there was a span of 14 bases. The CDR3 nucleotides read TGTGCCAGCAGAATGGGACCGCTAGCTAACTATGGCTACACCTTC. This codes for CASRMGPLANYGYTF.

V and J are TRBV18 and TRBJ1-1; D possibly corresponds to TRBD1 (5 bases). Germline V gene sequence: CDR1 KGHSH, CDR2 LQKENI. The V end lost 5 bases, the J end lost 4 bases, and 14 bases lay between the germline ends. This CDR3 contains 14 residues. The CDR3 loop reads CASSLAGPSTEAFF. DNA of the CDR3: TGTGCCAGCTCATTAGCAGGGCCGAGCACTGAAGCTTTCTTT.